A single sample is the source of the 21 T cell receptor beta chains below, sequenced in a study of liver allograft versus peripheral blood T cells (dated by TCRdb to about 2020). Concerning the study at large: In liver transplant recipients, the study looked at T cell receptor repertoires in the peripheral blood and set them against the repertoires found within the transplanted livers.

TCRdb shows the sequencer as Illumina MiSeq. Through fastp at Q25 and MiXCR, TCRdb rebuilt clones from the public reads, retaining in-frame beta chains. Entries that share a CDR3 protein sequence are merged under the most common genes and DNA. The sample records some 3,400 distinct CDR3 sequences, around 15% of which are singletons. The ten largest make up around 23% of the sample. These receptors came from a human patient who had a liver transplant. In patients who had a transplant, some T cells may come from the graft donor.

In its sample, this clonotype ranks as medium-sized. The CDR3 protein is CASSGRESNTEAFF. The CDR3 DNA is TGTGCCAGCAGTGGAAGGGAGTCTAACACTGAAGCTTTCTTT. The V call is TRBV6-1, the J call TRBJ1-1; D gene ambiguous. The CDR3 runs to 14 residues. V was shortened by 4 bases and J by 2 bases, with 11 bases between the two germline ends. Germline lookup yields CDR1 MNHNS and CDR2 SASEGT.

This clonotype is medium-sized (0.01 to 0.1%) in the sample. V gene TRBV20-1 combines with J gene TRBJ1-5; 9 nucleotides line up with TRBD1. Germline loops: CDR1 DFQATT, CDR2 SNEGSKA (reference sequence). This CDR3 region has 16 residues. The V and J ends lost 5 bases and 5 bases, in that order; junction bases with no gene match: 13. The CDR3 sequence is CSAFTGGASYDQPQHF. CDR3 DNA: TGCAGTGCTTTTACAGGGGGCGCTTCTTATGATCAGCCCCAGCATTTT.

This clonotype came up a few times. J is TRBJ2-1 and V is TRBV9; 7 bases agree with TRBD2. Germline CDR1 SGDLS, CDR2 YYNGEE. CDR3 size: 13 residues. V was pared by 0 bases and J by 7 bases, with 1 base of the junction left unmatched. The CDR3 DNA follows: TGTGCCAGCAGCGTAGGGGGGGGGAATGAGCAGTTCTTC. Its translation: CASSVGGGNEQFF.

This clonotype is labeled as medium-sized. V usage is TRBV6-5 and J usage is TRBJ1-2; TRBD1 is a possible D gene (5 bases). The CDR3 has 15 residues. V lost 4 bases, J lost 13 bases, and 25 bases lay in between. The germline gives CDR1 MNHEY, CDR2 SVGAGI. The CDR3 here is CASSSRVAGQTYPTF. The CDR3 nucleotides are TGTGCCAGCAGTTCCAGGGTGGCAGGGCAGACCTACCCCACCTTC.

This clonotype has a handful of counts. V gene TRBV7-2 combines with J gene TRBJ2-7, with TRBD1 identical over 8 bases. V dropped 1 base and J dropped 2; count of bases not matched to a gene: 4. The CDR3 has 15 amino acids. Germline V gene lookup returns CDR1 SGHTA and CDR2 FQGNSA. CDR3 in amino acids: CASSLGGTGAYEQYF. The DNA of the CDR3 is TGTGCCAGCAGCTTAGGGGGGACAGGCGCCTACGAGCAGTACTTC.

This clonotype is categorized as medium-sized. V usage is TRBV6-5 and J usage is TRBJ1-2; possibly TRBD1 for D (5 bases). The CDR3 consists of 14 residues. The germline CDR1 and CDR2 sequences are MNHEY and SVGAGI. V was cut by 2 bases and J by 8 bases, with 15 bases left in between. In DNA form, the CDR3 reads TGTGCCAGCAGTTACGCGTGGGAAGGGACCGGCTACACCTTC. Protein: CASSYAWEGTGYTF.

Judged by abundance, this clonotype is medium-sized. The chain carries TRBV27 and TRBJ1-6; 11 bases align to TRBD1. The CDR3 covers 17 residues. The germline V gene encodes CDR1 MNHEY and CDR2 SMNVEV (reference sequence). J was trimmed by 10 bases and V by 6 bases; bases with no gene match: 14. This CDR3 reads CASSLWGQGERGSPLHF. The CDR3 nucleotides read TGTGCCAGCAGCCTCTGGGGACAGGGGGAACGAGGGTCACCCCTCCACTTT.

This clonotype appeared many times. V and J are TRBV25-1 and TRBJ1-1; weak D call: TRBD1 (5 bases). CDR1 and CDR2 from the germline V gene are MGHDK and SYGVNS. V was shortened by 2 bases and J by 1 base, with 8 bases between the two germline ends. This CDR3 has 14 amino acids. The CDR3 sequence is CASSEGATNTEAFF. Written as DNA, the CDR3 is TGTGCCAGCAGTGAAGGGGCCACGAACACTGAAGCTTTCTTT.

Within the sample, this clonotype is medium-sized. The genes are TRBV28 and TRBJ1-6; no definite D call. V gave up 5 bases and J gave up 3 bases, with 11 bases separating them. This CDR3 has 15 residues. The germline V gene has CDR1 MDHEN and CDR2 SYDVKM. DNA of the CDR3: TGTGCCAGCAGTCGTTCAGAACTCTATAATTCACCCCTCCACTTT. This encodes CASSRSELYNSPLHF.

Judged by abundance, this clonotype is medium-sized. The rearrangement joins TRBV7-2 to TRBJ1-2; D unresolved. V was cut by 5 bases and J by 1 base, with 11 bases left in between. The CDR3 runs 14 residues. Germline assignment: CDR1 SGHTA and CDR2 FQGNSA. In DNA form, the CDR3 reads TGTGCCAGCAGCCTCTCAAGGGTTAACTATGGCTACACCTTC. Translating gives CASSLSRVNYGYTF.

By share of the sample, this clonotype is medium-sized. The chain has TRBV6-2 or TRBV6-3 and TRBJ1-1; a weak D match, TRBD1 (5 bases). CDR1 and CDR2 (germline): MNHEY, SVGEGT. V gave up 0 bases and J gave up 1 base, with 6 bases separating them. This CDR3 contains 14 residues. CDR3: CASSYSTANTEAFF. The CDR3 DNA follows: TGTGCCAGCAGTTACTCGACAGCGAACACTGAAGCTTTCTTT.

This clonotype has only a few counts. V usage is TRBV3-1 and J usage is TRBJ1-1; possibly TRBD1 for D (6 bases). The CDR3 consists of 16 residues. The V and J ends lost 4 bases and 4 bases respectively, with 19 bases between them. Germline V gene sequence: CDR1 LGHDT, CDR2 YNNKEL (reference sequence). The DNA of the CDR3 is TGTGCCAGCAGCCCCTTAACTACAGGGTTGGCCACTGAAGCTTTCTTT. Residues: CASSPLTTGLATEAFF.

This clonotype turned up a few times. The J gene is TRBJ1-1, the V gene TRBV9; D unclear. The CDR3 is 13 amino acids. V was clipped by 3 bases and J by 5 bases, with 11 bases between them. Germline V gene data show CDR1 as SGDLS and CDR2 as YYNGEE. The CDR3: CASSETPATEAFF. CDR3 nucleotide sequence: TGTGCCAGCAGCGAGACTCCAGCGACTGAAGCTTTCTTT.

This clonotype was detected only a few times. The J gene is TRBJ1-2, the V gene TRBV9; D unclear. The germline gives CDR1 SGDLS, CDR2 YYNGEE. The CDR3 spans 14 residues. V lost 4 bases to trimming and J lost 7 bases, with 17 bases between them. DNA for the CDR3: TGTGCCAGCAGCCTAGAGGGAGCTTATATTGGCTACACCTTC. It yields the protein CASSLEGAYIGYTF.

In its sample, this clonotype ranks as medium-sized. This rearrangement joins TRBV19 to TRBJ1-1; a possible D gene is TRBD1 (5 bases). This CDR3 has 14 amino acids. The V gene lost 5 bases and the J gene lost 0 bases, with 10 bases spanning the gap. Germline loops: CDR1 LNHDA, CDR2 SQIVND (reference sequence). The DNA of the CDR3 is TGTGCCAGTAGTCGGGGACCGGTGAACACTGAAGCTTTCTTT. Translation gives CASSRGPVNTEAFF.

In its sample, this clonotype is medium-sized (0.01 to 0.1%). The chain has TRBV6-5 and TRBJ1-4; TRBD1 aligns across 8 bases. Losses at the gene ends were 2 bases for V and 7 bases for J; bases not matched to a gene: 12. Germline CDR1 and CDR2: MNHEY and SVGAGI. The CDR3 is 17 amino acids. DNA for the CDR3: TGTGCCAGCAGTTACGAGGGCAGGGGGCGCAGTCCTGAAAAACTGTTTTTT. It specifies CASSYEGRGRSPEKLFF.

In the case of this clonotype: It may be a read error: a sequence one base away is much more abundant. In this CDR3 the conserved last residue, phenylalanine or tryptophan, is missing, so a read error is likely. This rearrangement joins TRBV10-3 to TRBJ2-1, with D possibly matching TRBD2 (6 bases). CDR1 and CDR2 from the germline V gene are ENHRY and SYGVKD. The CDR3 runs 13 residues. V was pared by 6 bases and J by 6 bases, with 12 bases between. The CDR3 DNA is TGTGCCATCAGGGATACTAGCACCAATGAGCAGTTCTCC. Translated: CAIRDTSTNEQFS.

This clonotype is judged hyperexpanded. The chain links TRBV7-2 to TRBJ1-5; D may be TRBD1 (5 bases). The CDR3 is made up of 16 amino acids. The V end was cut by 0 bases, the J end by 0 bases, with 9 bases between. Germline assignment: CDR1 SGHTA and CDR2 FQGNSA. This CDR3 is CASSLAGRGSNQPQHF. DNA for the CDR3: TGTGCCAGCAGCTTAGCGGGAAGGGGTAGCAATCAGCCCCAGCATTTT.

Judged by abundance, this clonotype is medium-sized (0.01 to 0.1%). This chain connects TRBV6-1 to TRBJ1-5, with D unclear. CDR1 and CDR2 (germline): MNHNS, SASEGT. CDR3 length: 14 residues. Between the trimmed V and J ends, which lost 7 bases and 0 bases, there was a span of 10 bases. CDR3 sequence: CASNPPYSNQPQHF. For the CDR3, the DNA is TGTGCCAGCAACCCACCTTATAGCAATCAGCCCCAGCATTTT.

This clonotype is classed as medium-sized. The gene calls are TRBV6-5 and TRBJ1-1, with 8 positions matching TRBD1. The junction had 3 bases not matched to a gene; V was cut back by 0 bases and J by 0 bases. Germline V lookup: CDR1 MNHEY, CDR2 SVGAGI. The CDR3 is 16 amino acids. The CDR3 here is CASSYSKTGVNTEAFF. DNA for the CDR3: TGTGCCAGCAGTTACTCGAAGACAGGGGTGAACACTGAAGCTTTCTTT.

This clonotype is judged medium-sized (0.01 to 0.1%). The rearrangement joins TRBV5-4 to TRBJ1-3; the D is unclear. V lost 6 bases to trimming and J lost 1 base, with 14 bases between them. Germline CDR1 is SGHNT and CDR2 is YYREEE (reference sequence). There are 15 residues in the CDR3. The CDR3 bases are TGTGCCAGCACCCCGGACGGAGGATCTGGAAACACCATATATTTT. This translates into CASTPDGGSGNTIYF.